This TCR beta chain was profiled in a study of CD8 T cells in Susac syndrome. About the study: Over 5 sequenced Susac syndrome patients had clinically active disease, while eight were in remission.

While CD8+ and CD4+ T cells were isolated negatively, TEMRA cells were enriched by FACS. Random hexamers were used to reverse transcribe the RNA input (about 0.45 to 1 ug). TCR beta CDR3 was amplified by immunoSEQ multiplex PCR. This amplification extended across 54 Vbeta and 13 Jbeta segments. TCRdb re-derived calls from the immunoSEQ multiplex PCR reads in MiXCR, one entry per CDR3 protein. The table includes just over 150,000 distinct CDR3 sequences, 95% detected once. V was pared by 6 bases and J by 1 base, with 15 bases between. This CDR3 has 15 amino acids. The rearrangement links TRBV12-3 or TRBV12-4 to TRBJ1-1; D is perhaps TRBD1 (6 bases). Specimen: CD4+ T cells from PBMCs. The clonotype comes from a human donor with Susac syndrome. The CDR3 spells CASSPNEGGNTEAFF. CDR3 DNA sequence: TGTGCCAGCAGCCCTAACGAGGGGGGGAACACTGAAGCTTTCTTT.